This TCR beta chain was observed in a study of T cells after yellow fever vaccination. CDR1 and CDR2 (germline): SQVTM, ANQGSEA. This CDR3 region has 16 residues. V was pared by 4 bases and J by 8 bases, with 16 bases of the junction left unmatched. TCRdb redid the calling of the 5' RACE reads with MiXCR, one entry per CDR3 protein. This repertoire shows some 320,000 distinct CDR3 sequences, approximately 8% found once; its top ten account for approximately 3.3%. The gene calls are TRBV29-1 and TRBJ2-5; 10 bases match TRBD1. The source material was CD4+ T cells sorted from PBMCs, sampled 5 days after the yellow fever booster vaccination. The clonotype was recovered from a man aged 18 to 30 who received the YFV17D yellow fever vaccine. CDR3 region: CSVADLKTGGSETQYF. CDR3 nucleotides: TGCAGCGTTGCCGATCTTAAGACAGGGGGCTCAGAAACCCAGTACTTC.